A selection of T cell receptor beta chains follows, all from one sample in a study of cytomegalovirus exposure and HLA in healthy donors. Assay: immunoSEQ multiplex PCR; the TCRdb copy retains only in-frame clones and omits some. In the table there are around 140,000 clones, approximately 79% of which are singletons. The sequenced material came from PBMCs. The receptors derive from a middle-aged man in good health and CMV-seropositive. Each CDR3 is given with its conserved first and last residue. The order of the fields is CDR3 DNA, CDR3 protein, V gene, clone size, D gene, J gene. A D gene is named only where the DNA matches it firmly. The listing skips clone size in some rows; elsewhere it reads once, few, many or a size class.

TGTGCCAGCAGCCCTAGCGGGAGAGATACGCAGTATTTT	CASSPSGRDTQYF	TRBV7-9	-	TRBD2	TRBJ2-3
TGCGCCAGCAGTCGTGACAGGGCGGCGCAGTATTTT	CASSRDRAAQYF	TRBV5-1	few	TRBD1	TRBJ2-3
TGTGCCAGCAGCTCGACTAGCGGAAAACCCACAGATACGCAGTATTTT	CASSSTSGKPTDTQYF	TRBV7-2	-	TRBD2	TRBJ2-3
TGTGCCAGCAGATACCAACAGGGGAACACTGAAGCTTTCTTT	CASRYQQGNTEAFF	TRBV5-5	-	-	TRBJ1-1
TGCAGCGTTGAATGGGGGACTAGCGGTAACAATGAGCAGTTCTTC	CSVEWGTSGNNEQFF	TRBV29-1	once	TRBD2	TRBJ2-1
TGTGCCAGTAGCGCCCTACAGGGGTTTGGCTATGGCTACACCTTC	CASSALQGFGYGYTF	TRBV19	-	TRBD1	TRBJ1-2
TGTGCCAGCAGTTTGACCCTGAGGGACACTGAAGCTTTCTTT	CASSLTLRDTEAFF	TRBV5-5	-	-	TRBJ1-1
TGTGCCAGCAGTGATGGGGCAGGGAGGGGAAATTCACCCCTCCACTTT	CASSDGAGRGNSPLHF	TRBV6-1	many	-	TRBJ1-6
TGTGCCAGCTCACCGAGACTAGCGGGGAGAAGGTACACCGGGGAGCTGTTTTTT	CASSPRLAGRRYTGELFF	TRBV18	-	TRBD2	TRBJ2-2
TGTGCCATCAGGACGAGGACAGGCCTGAGGGAGCAGTACTTC	CAIRTRTGLREQYF	TRBV10-3	-	TRBD1	TRBJ2-7
TGTGCCAGCAGCCCAGATCGGGGGGGAGTCACTGAAGCTTTCTTT	CASSPDRGGVTEAFF	TRBV27	-	-	TRBJ1-1
TGTGCCAGGGGGGACAGGGCGGCCGGGGAGCTGTTTTTT	CARGDRAAGELFF	TRBV2	-	TRBD1	TRBJ2-2
TGTGCCAGCAGCTTAAAATTACGGGAGGGGAATGAGCAGTTCTTC	CASSLKLREGNEQFF	TRBV7-9	few	TRBD2	TRBJ2-1
TGTGCCAGCAGTGAATTGATTCGGGAGGGTGAGCAGTACTTC	CASSELIREGEQYF	TRBV6-1	-	TRBD2	TRBJ2-7
TGCAGCGTTTTACAGGGGACCTACGAGCAGTACTTC	CSVLQGTYEQYF	TRBV29-1	once	TRBD1	TRBJ2-7
TGTGCCAGCAGACCGGAACAGGGTAGAGGTGCTGAAGCTTTCTTT	CASRPEQGRGAEAFF	TRBV9	-	-	TRBJ1-1
TGTGCCAGTAGTAACCAGAAATGGGATACGCAGTATTTT	CASSNQKWDTQYF	TRBV19	-	-	TRBJ2-3
TGTGCCAGCCGACGGGGGATCCAGGAAAAACTGTTTTTT	CASRRGIQEKLFF	TRBV6-5	few	-	TRBJ1-4
TGTGCCAGCAGCGTAGCCCTAGCGGGAGGCAAGCAGTACTTC	CASSVALAGGKQYF	TRBV9	-	TRBD2	TRBJ2-7
TGTGCCAGCAGCCACCAACTAGCGGGAGTCCCCTACGAGCAGTACTTC	CASSHQLAGVPYEQYF	TRBV11-2	-	TRBD2	TRBJ2-7
TGTGCCAGCAGTTCAACTGCTACGAAACGGGACGAGCAGTACTTC	CASSSTATKRDEQYF	TRBV6-6	-	-	TRBJ2-7
TGTGCCATTCGGGACAGGGGACGGACTGAAGCTTTCTTT	CAIRDRGRTEAFF	TRBV19	-	TRBD1	TRBJ1-1
TGTGCCAGTAGCTCTCGGGGGTCGGGAAAACTGTTTTTT	CASSSRGSGKLFF	TRBV7-6	-	-	TRBJ1-4
TGTGCCAGCAGCCTGGGGACAGGGGTATGGGAGACCCAGTACTTC	CASSLGTGVWETQYF	TRBV5-4	-	TRBD1	TRBJ2-5
TGTGCCAGCAGCTTACTAGCGGGGGGGCTCACAGATACGCAGTATTTT	CASSLLAGGLTDTQYF	TRBV7-9	many	TRBD2	TRBJ2-3
TGCGCCAGCAGCTTGGGGACAGCCATTGCAACTAATGAAAAACTGTTTTTT	CASSLGTAIATNEKLFF	TRBV5-1	-	-	TRBJ1-4
TGTGCCAGTACCCCCGCGGGCTCTGGTGGCGAGCAGTACTTC	CASTPAGSGGEQYF	TRBV19	-	-	TRBJ2-7
TGTGCCACTAGAGGGGGTTTAGGGCTAGCGGGGGCAGATACGCAGTATTTT	CATRGGLGLAGADTQYF	TRBV19	-	TRBD2	TRBJ2-3
TGTGCCAGCAGCTTAGGGTGGGCGGGCCATGAGCAGTTCTTC	CASSLGWAGHEQFF	TRBV7-6	-	-	TRBJ2-1